These 14 T cell receptor beta chains came from one sample sequenced in a study of graft-versus-host responses after intestinal transplantation. The data were produced by immunoSEQ multiplex PCR, yet TCRdb's version contains in-frame clones alone and is incomplete. The sample includes 80,000 to 100,000 clones, 90% to 95% seen only once; the top ten take around 0.18%. Antigens of these TCRs are unknown. The sample was unstimulated CD4+ T cells sorted from spleen or lymph node cells, taken before intestinal transplant. These receptors came from a human donor who received an intestinal transplant.

This clone was seen a handful of times. The chain has TRBV5-1 and TRBJ1-3, with D unresolved. V lost 2 bases and J lost 4, with 16 bases in between. This CDR3 is 16 amino acids long. CDR1 and CDR2 (germline): SGHRS, YFSETQ. Written as DNA, the CDR3 is TGCGCCAGCAGCTTCGGTGCCAGCGGGGTCGGAAACACCATATATTTT. This gives the protein CASSFGASGVGNTIYF.

The V gene is TRBV30, the J gene TRBJ1-1, with D unresolved. CDR1 is GTSNPN and CDR2 is SVGIG in the germline V gene (reference sequence). The CDR3 is 11 residues long. The V gene lost 2 bases and the J gene lost 11 bases, with 12 bases spanning the gap. The CDR3 DNA sequence: TGTGCCTGGAGTACCCCTGGGAGTGCTTTCTTT. It encodes CAWSTPGSAFF. The whole variable domain, filled in from reference TRBV30 and TRBJ1-1, reads SQTIHQWPATLVQPVGSPLSLECTVEGTSNPNLYWYRQAAGRGLQLLFYSVGIGQISSEVPQNLSASRPQDRQFILSSKKLLLSDSGFYLCAWSTPGSAFFGQGTRLTVV.

The gene calls are TRBV30 and TRBJ2-1; maybe TRBD2 (7 bases). Looked up from germline, CDR1 is GTSNPN and CDR2 is SVGIG (reference sequence). CDR3 length: 16 residues. Trimming shortened V by 5 bases and J by 0 bases, and 17 bases separated the two germline ends. In DNA form, the CDR3 reads TGTGCCTGGCACGGGGGGCGGGAGCTCTCCTACAATGAGCAGTTCTTC. Its translation: CAWHGGRELSYNEQFF.

The V gene is TRBV6-1, the J gene TRBJ1-3; a weak D match, TRBD1 (6 bases). There are 16 residues in the CDR3. Looked up from germline, CDR1 is MNHNS and CDR2 is SASEGT. V lost 4 bases and J lost 2, with 15 bases in between. The CDR3, as DNA: TGTGCCAGCAGTGCTGGGGGGGGCAGGGCTGGAAACACCATATATTTT. Its protein product is CASSAGGGRAGNTIYF.

This chain connects TRBV19 to TRBJ2-6; tentatively, D is TRBD1 (5 bases). Germline V gene sequence: CDR1 LNHDA, CDR2 SQIVND (reference sequence). Trimming pared 3 bases from V and 2 bases from J, leaving 14 bases between. The CDR3 loop spans 17 amino acids. CDR3 coding DNA: TGTGCCAGTAGTATGGGCAGGGTGGTCACTGGGGCCAACGTCCTGACTTTC. Amino acids: CASSMGRVVTGANVLTF.

CDR3 in DNA: TGTGCCAGCAGCTTGCTTTCCAATCAGCCCCAGCATTTT. Translating gives CASSLLSNQPQHF. The genes are TRBV5-5 and TRBJ1-5; D call uncertain. V gave up 1 base and J gave up 3 bases, with 5 bases separating them. Germline V gene lookup returns CDR1 SGHKS and CDR2 YYEKEE (reference sequence). The CDR3 sequence is 13 residues long.

V gene TRBV4-3 combines with J gene TRBJ1-3, with D hard to call. V was shortened by 0 bases and J by 0 bases, with 6 bases between the two germline ends. In germline, CDR1 is LGHNA, CDR2 YSLEER. This CDR3 contains 15 residues. The DNA of the CDR3 is TGCGCCAGCAGCCAAGACCCAGACTCTGGAAACACCATATATTTT. Translating gives CASSQDPDSGNTIYF.

The V call is TRBV29-1, the J call TRBJ1-1; 7 bases align to TRBD1. This CDR3 is 15 amino acids long. V lost 3 bases and J lost 1; bases outside the gene matches: 8. CDR1 is SQVTM, CDR2 ANQGSEA, per germline. This CDR3 reads CSVEGTGTENTEAFF. In DNA, the CDR3 is TGCAGCGTTGAGGGGACCGGGACAGAGAACACTGAAGCTTTCTTT.

V usage is TRBV5-6 and J usage is TRBJ2-7, with 10 bases fitting TRBD2. The CDR3 loop spans 15 amino acids. Germline CDR1 SGHDT, CDR2 YYEEEE. J gave up 1 base and V 4 bases, and 5 bases lay outside the gene matches. The CDR3 loop is CASSRLAGKSYEQYF. The CDR3 nucleotides read TGTGCCAGCAGCCGACTAGCGGGTAAATCCTACGAGCAGTACTTC.

This chain links TRBV9 with TRBJ1-6, with 8 bases identical to TRBD1. The V segment lost 4 bases and the J segment 2 bases; nucleotides outside the gene matches: 11. The CDR3 spans 18 residues. The V gene's germline CDR1 is SGDLS and CDR2 YYNGEE. CDR3 in amino acids: CASSPRSGGATYNSPLHF. CDR3 in DNA: TGTGCCAGCAGCCCTCGTTCAGGGGGCGCAACCTATAATTCACCCCTCCACTTT.

The rearrangement joins TRBV30 to TRBJ1-3, with TRBD1 identical over 9 bases. Germline values: CDR1 GTSNPN, CDR2 SVGIG (reference sequence). The CDR3 is made up of 13 amino acids. V gave up 3 bases and J gave up 7 bases; unmatched junction bases: 4. CDR3 loop: CAWRDRGSNTIYF. CDR3 DNA: TGTGCCTGGAGAGACAGGGGGTCGAACACCATATATTTT.

The chain has TRBV5-6 and TRBJ1-2, with no clear D. Germline CDR1 and CDR2: SGHDT and YYEEEE. The CDR3 runs 15 residues. V dropped 4 bases and J dropped 4 bases, with 17 bases sitting between them. The CDR3 spells CASSPSGGGGYGYTF. CDR3 in DNA: TGTGCCAGCAGCCCGTCTGGAGGAGGAGGCTATGGCTACACCTTC.

V gene TRBV2 combines with J gene TRBJ2-3; 13 bases match TRBD2. The length of the CDR3 is 14 residues. Germline trimming cut 10 bases from V and 7 bases from J; bases unmatched to any gene: 8. Per germline, CDR1 SNHLY and CDR2 FYNNEI. The DNA for the CDR3 is TGTGCCACCGCGACTAGCGGGGGGTTGAATACGCAGTATTTT. It translates to CATATSGGLNTQYF.

The V and J genes are TRBV6-1 and TRBJ2-5; maybe TRBD2 (5 bases). Between the trimmed V and J ends, which lost 5 bases and 1 base, there was a span of 14 bases. This CDR3 has 15 amino acids. The V gene's germline CDR1 is MNHNS and CDR2 SASEGT. The CDR3 is CASSTPRSGQETQYF. The CDR3 DNA reads TGTGCCAGCAGTACCCCAAGGAGCGGCCAAGAGACCCAGTACTTC.